The present TCR beta chain was sequenced within a study of beta chain features in type 1 diabetes. As for the study in general: Healthy donors and patients had similar age, gender and cell yields. Study-wide results and caveats: Type 1 diabetes patients showed a moderate but significant shortening of TCRB CDR3s in all four CD4+ subsets.

Only a few counts were recorded for this clone. Its antigen is undetermined. Per the germline V gene, CDR1 is SGHTA and CDR2 is FQGTGA. CDR3 size: 14 residues. J lost 7 bases, V lost 5 bases, and 8 bases had no gene match. What was sequenced were expressed TCRB transcripts, since all of the isolated RNA had been reverse transcribed. Data came from immunoSEQ multiplex PCR; TCRdb stores just in-frame clones and leaves some out. The sample records around 650,000 clones, around 12% being singletons. The TCR was taken from a man aged 25-45 years with type 1 diabetes. The gene calls are TRBV7-3 and TRBJ2-1; TRBD1 agrees at 7 bases. What was sequenced was naive CD4+ T cells from blood. CDR3 loop: CASSPGQVWNEQFF. The CDR3 coding sequence is TGTGCCAGCAGCCCAGGACAGGTATGGAATGAGCAGTTCTTC.